This T cell receptor beta chain was captured by sequencing in a study of control samples from healthy donors and cancer patients. Method: immunoSEQ multiplex PCR; TCRdb's copy keeps in-frame clones and lacks some. This sample yields 130,000 or so clones, of which more than 80% are seen a single time; about 7.6% belongs to the top ten. CDR1 MRHNA and CDR2 SNTAGT come from the germline V gene. Trimming stripped 2 bases from V and 5 bases from J, with 9 bases between. This CDR3 spans 14 amino acids. J is TRBJ2-2 and V is TRBV6-4, with a tentative D call TRBD2 (6 bases). This sequence was found in a man between 18 and 35 years old in good health. The sequencing input was blood. This chain's CDR3 is CASSDAGQTGELFF. Written as DNA, the CDR3 is TGTGCCAGCAGTGACGCGGGGCAAACCGGGGAGCTGTTTTTT.